This paragraph covers one T cell receptor (beta chain) sequence. The CDR3 contains 16 residues. Germline V gene data show CDR1 as MNHEY and CDR2 as SMNVEV (reference sequence). Trimming left V 4 bases short and J 5 bases short, with 18 bases between. The entry originates in a study of OX40 agonist ivuxolimab in advanced cancers. Background on the study: Anti-PD-1, anti-PD-L1 or anti-CTLA-4 therapy given earlier was allowed, and roughly 40% had some.

Generated by immunoSEQ multiplex PCR, the TCRdb table keeps only in-frame clones and is missing some. The repertoire holds about 61,000 clones, with roughly four fifths as singletons. The TCR comes from an adult with an advanced solid tumor such as melanoma, head and neck, liver or kidney cancer. Sequences were derived from CD4+ or CD8+ T cells sorted from blood, sampled in a trial of the OX40 agonist ivuxolimab. The chain joins TRBV27 to TRBJ1-5; D uncertain. This CDR3 is CASSYPKVGWDQPQHF. The CDR3 nucleotides are TGTGCCAGCAGTTACCCTAAGGTAGGGTGGGATCAGCCCCAGCATTTT.